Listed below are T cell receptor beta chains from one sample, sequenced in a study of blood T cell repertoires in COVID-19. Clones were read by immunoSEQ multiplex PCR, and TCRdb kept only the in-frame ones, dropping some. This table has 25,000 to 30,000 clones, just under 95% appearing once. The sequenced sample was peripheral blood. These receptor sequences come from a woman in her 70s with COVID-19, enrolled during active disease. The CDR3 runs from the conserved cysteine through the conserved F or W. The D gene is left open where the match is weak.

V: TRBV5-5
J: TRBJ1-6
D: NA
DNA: TGTGCCAGCAGCTTTTCCGACAGTTATAATTCACCCCTCCACTTT
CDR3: CASSFSDSYNSPLHF

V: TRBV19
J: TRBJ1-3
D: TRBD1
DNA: TGTGCCAGTAGTGCCGGGACAGCCTCTGGAAACACCATATATTTT
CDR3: CASSAGTASGNTIYF

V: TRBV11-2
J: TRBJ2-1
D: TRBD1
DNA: TGTGCCAGCAGCCCGAGGACAGGTTCGGGCAATGAGCAGTTCTTC
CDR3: CASSPRTGSGNEQFF

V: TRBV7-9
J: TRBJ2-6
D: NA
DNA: TGTGCCAGCAGCTTAGCGTGGGACACCCTCTCTGGGGCCAACGTCCTGACTTTC
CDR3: CASSLAWDTLSGANVLTF

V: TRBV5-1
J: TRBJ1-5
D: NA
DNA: TGCGCCAGCAGCTCGTCCGGGGGACGTCAGCCCCAGCATTTT
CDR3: CASSSSGGRQPQHF

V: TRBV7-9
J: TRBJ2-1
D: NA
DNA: TGTGCCAGCAGCCCCCAGTCCTTTGGCAGTGAGCAGTTCTTC
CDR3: CASSPQSFGSEQFF

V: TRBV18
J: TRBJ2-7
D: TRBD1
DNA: TGTGCCAGCTCACCACCGGGACAGGGGTCCCACGAGCAGTACTTC
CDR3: CASSPPGQGSHEQYF

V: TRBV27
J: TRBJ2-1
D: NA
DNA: TGTGCCAGCAGTTTATCCAGAGCGGGCGGGGCCAATGAGCAGTTCTTC
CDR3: CASSLSRAGGANEQFF

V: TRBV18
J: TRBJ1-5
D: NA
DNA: TGTGCCAGCTCAGAAGCGGACGGATTTTATCAGCCCCAGCATTTT
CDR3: CASSEADGFYQPQHF

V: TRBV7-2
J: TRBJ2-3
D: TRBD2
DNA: TGTGCCAGCAGCTTATGGGCGGGAGGGACAGATACGCAGTATTTT
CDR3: CASSLWAGGTDTQYF

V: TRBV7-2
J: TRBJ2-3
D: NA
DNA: TGTGCCAGCAGCTTAGCGACGACTAGCACAGATACGCAGTATTTT
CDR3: CASSLATTSTDTQYF

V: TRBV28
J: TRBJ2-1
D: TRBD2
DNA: TGTGCCAGCAGTGAGGGACTAGCGGCTGACTCCTACAATGAGCAGTTCTTC
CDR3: CASSEGLAADSYNEQFF

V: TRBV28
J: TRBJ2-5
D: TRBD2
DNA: TGTGCCTCGGGACTAGCGGGAGAAGGAGGAGAGACCCAGTACTTC
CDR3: CASGLAGEGGETQYF

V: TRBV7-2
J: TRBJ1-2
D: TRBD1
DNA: TGTGCCAGCAGCTTAGTGACAGGGGACTCGGTTGGCTACACCTTC
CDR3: CASSLVTGDSVGYTF

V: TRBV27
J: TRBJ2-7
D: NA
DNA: TGTGCCAGCAGTTCGTCTAGTGAGCAGTACTTC
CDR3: CASSSSSEQYF

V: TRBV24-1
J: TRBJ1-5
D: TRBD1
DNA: TGTGCCACTGGACAGGCCCTCAATCAGCCCCAGCATTTT
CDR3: CATGQALNQPQHF

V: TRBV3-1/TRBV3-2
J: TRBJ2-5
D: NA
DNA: TGTGCCAGCAGCCAAGGAGTTCCAGCGAGAGAGACCCAGTACTTC
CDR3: CASSQGVPARETQYF